The 17 T cell receptor beta chains presented below share a single source sample, sequenced in a study of T cells in Graves' hyperthyroidism and ophthalmopathy. RNA transcripts were the template for amplifying TCR beta CDR3 regions. Primed by the HTBI set, a first-round RT-PCR was run on the TCR CDR3. MiXCR, run by TCRdb on the multiplex PCR reads, gives a single entry per CDR3 protein. The table records approximately 480,000 distinct CDR3 sequences, around 21% of them present only once. The specimen sequenced was blood. The receptors stem from a man younger than 35 with Graves' hyperthyroidism.

This clonotype appeared a few times. The V gene is TRBV12-3 or TRBV12-4, the J gene TRBJ1-3, with D unresolved. The CDR3 has 16 residues. V gave up 5 bases and J gave up 4 bases, with 18 bases separating them. CDR3 amino acids: CASSLFERALGNTIYF. CDR3 nucleotide sequence: TGTGCCAGCAGTCTCTTTGAGAGGGCGCTGGGAAACACCATATATTTT.

The chain couples TRBV24-1 to TRBJ2-7; D unclear. Trimming stripped 3 bases from V and 1 base from J, with 6 bases between. The CDR3 length is 13 residues. Looked up from germline, CDR1 is KGHDR and CDR2 is SFDVKD. The CDR3 bases are TGTGCCACCAGTGATGGGGTTTCCTACGAGCAGTACTTC. Protein sequence: CATSDGVSYEQYF.

The chain links TRBV6-1 to TRBJ1-2; possible D gene TRBD1, 6 bases. Germline values: CDR1 MNHNS, CDR2 SASEGT. The CDR3 has 14 residues. V was pared by 5 bases and J by 5 bases, with 15 bases between. The CDR3 reads CASSRDTGGYGYTF. The CDR3 region has the DNA TGTGCCAGCAGTCGGGACACCGGAGGGTATGGCTACACCTTC.

The J gene is TRBJ2-5, the V gene TRBV12-3 or TRBV12-4; the match to TRBD2 covers 7 bases. This CDR3 has 15 residues. V shed 4 bases, J shed 5 bases, and the junction held 10 bases outside the gene matches. CDR3 in DNA: TGTGCCAGCAGTTACCCCCGGGGAGGGGCCGAGACCCAGTACTTC. This codes for CASSYPRGGAETQYF.

This clonotype has a count of ten or more. This chain connects TRBV6-1 to TRBJ1-2; weak D call: TRBD1 (6 bases). V was shortened by 6 bases and J by 1 base, with 12 bases between the two germline ends. Germline CDR1 reads MNHNS; CDR2 reads SASEGT. The CDR3 totals 14 residues. As DNA, the CDR3 is TGTGCCAGCAGCGTCCCAGGGGATAACTATGGCTACACCTTC. It yields the protein CASSVPGDNYGYTF.

This clonotype was recorded many times. The rearrangement uses TRBV7-9 and TRBJ1-1; no clear D gene. V was trimmed by 5 bases and J by 3 bases, leaving 10 bases between them. In germline, CDR1 is SEHNR, CDR2 FQNEAQ (reference sequence). The CDR3 extends over 13 amino acids. The CDR3 here is CASSTRWDTEAFF. CDR3 coding DNA: TGTGCCAGCAGCACCCGGTGGGACACTGAAGCTTTCTTT.

This chain links TRBV6-5 with TRBJ2-5, with 11 bases lining up with TRBD2. The CDR3 has 17 residues. Germline V gene sequence: CDR1 MNHEY, CDR2 SVGAGI. The trim removed 6 bases at V and 5 bases at J, leaving 14 bases unmatched. CDR3: CASSYGASGRWQETQYF. As DNA, the CDR3 is TGTGCCAGCAGCTACGGGGCTAGCGGGAGGTGGCAGGAGACCCAGTACTTC.

The chain couples TRBV19 to TRBJ2-2; D not certain. Trimming removed 3 bases at V and 11 bases at J, with 13 bases between. Looked up from germline, CDR1 is LNHDA and CDR2 is SQIVND (reference sequence). The CDR3 runs to 13 residues. For the CDR3, the DNA is TGTGCCAGTAGTATCCCGGGCGGCTCCGAGCTGTTTTTT. Residues: CASSIPGGSELFF.

The chain couples TRBV28 to TRBJ2-5; TRBD2 matches at 9 bases. J lost 5 bases, V lost 5 bases, and 12 bases had no gene match. The germline V gene has CDR1 MDHEN and CDR2 SYDVKM. This CDR3 spans 16 amino acids. CDR3 sequence (DNA): TGTGCCAGCAGTCCTCTTTTGGCGGGAGGGTTTGAGACCCAGTACTTC. Translating it yields CASSPLLAGGFETQYF.

This clonotype was seen repeatedly, ten times or more. The CDR3 sequence is CASSEDETPTYYEQYF. The CDR3 nucleotides read TGTGCCAGCAGTGAAGACGAGACTCCTACCTACTACGAGCAGTACTTC. The chain has TRBV6-1 and TRBJ2-7; D ambiguous. V was pared by 1 base and J by 3 bases, with 16 bases between. The length of the CDR3 is 16 residues. Germline CDR1 reads MNHNS; CDR2 reads SASEGT.

This clonotype has only one observation. V usage is TRBV6-1 and J usage is TRBJ2-7, with 9 positions matching TRBD1. Trimming removed 2 bases from V and 3 bases from J; junction bases left unmatched: 8. The CDR3 extends over 16 amino acids. CDR1 and CDR2 from the germline V gene are MNHNS and SASEGT. The CDR3 here is CASSETTGTGLYEQYF. Here the CDR3 DNA reads TGTGCCAGCAGTGAAACGACCGGGACAGGGCTCTACGAGCAGTACTTC.

The V and J genes are TRBV7-9 and TRBJ2-7; 7 bases fit TRBD2. Germline CDR1 SEHNR, CDR2 FQNEAQ (reference sequence). CDR3 size: 15 residues. The trim removed 3 bases at V and 3 bases at J, leaving 8 bases unmatched. The CDR3 DNA is TGTGCCAGCAGCTTGAGAGGGACTACCAACTACGAGCAGTACTTC. Translated: CASSLRGTTNYEQYF.

At least ten counts were recorded for this clonotype. The CDR3 region is CASSLGLLSYGYTF. The CDR3 DNA reads TGTGCCAGCAGTTTAGGCCTCTTGAGCTATGGCTACACCTTC. V usage is TRBV6-5 and J usage is TRBJ1-2; D not resolved. Trimming shortened V by 4 bases and J by 4 bases, and 13 bases separated the two germline ends. Germline V gives CDR1 MNHEY, CDR2 SVGAGI. The CDR3 is 14 amino acids.

The rearrangement uses TRBV7-2 and TRBJ2-5, with 7 bases identical to TRBD1. V trimming: 6 bases; J trimming: 2 bases; junction bases outside the gene matches: 6. Germline V lookup: CDR1 SGHTA, CDR2 FQGNSA. This CDR3 has 14 amino acids. This chain's CDR3 is CASRAGQEQETQYF. The DNA of the CDR3 is TGTGCCAGCAGAGCCGGACAGGAACAAGAGACCCAGTACTTC.

This clonotype was recorded many times. V gene TRBV12-3 or TRBV12-4 combines with J gene TRBJ1-6; D is perhaps TRBD1 (6 bases). V was clipped by 5 bases and J by 6 bases, with 8 bases between them. The CDR3 extends over 13 amino acids. In DNA, the CDR3 is TGTGCCAGCAGTATCAGGGGTAATTCACCCCTCCACTTT. As protein: CASSIRGNSPLHF.

This clonotype occurred many times. The chain recombines TRBV7-9 with TRBJ2-7; tentatively, D is TRBD1 (6 bases). The CDR3 loop spans 13 amino acids. V was shortened by 10 bases and J by 1 base, with 14 bases between the two germline ends. Germline lookup yields CDR1 SEHNR and CDR2 FQNEAQ (reference sequence). This chain's CDR3 is CATRAGTSYEQYF. In DNA form, the CDR3 reads TGTGCCACCCGGGCAGGGACATCCTACGAGCAGTACTTC.

This clonotype was found many times. The V and J genes are TRBV6-1 and TRBJ2-5, with D possibly TRBD2 on 5 matching bases. Trimming took 6 bases from V and 5 from J, leaving 19 bases between them. Per germline, CDR1 MNHNS and CDR2 SASEGT. CDR3 size: 15 residues. The DNA of the CDR3 is TGTGCCAGCAGCGCCAGCGGACTGCTCGCGGAGACCCAGTACTTC. Its translation: CASSASGLLAETQYF.